This T cell receptor (beta chain) comes out of a study of T cell repertoires in cytomegalovirus infection. TCRdb re-called the reads with MiXCR, one entry per CDR3 protein. The repertoire holds under 350,000 distinct CDR3 sequences, more than 8% seen once, with approximately 4.5% in the top ten. The germline gives CDR1 SGHRS, CDR2 YFSETQ. After removal of 3 bases from V and 3 bases from J, the junction contained 5 bases not matched to a gene. There are 17 residues in the CDR3. Study results and caveats: Cumulative public TCR beta family frequency identified carriers of CMV plus the relevant HLA. HLA-C-restricted CMV-specific TCR beta clonotypes were dominant in the ex vivo response.

A remark on this clonotype: Its antigen is undetermined.

The material sequenced was PBMCs. V is TRBV5-1 and J is TRBJ2-1; 14 nucleotides line up with TRBD2. This clonotype was sampled from a human donor in good health (CMV status not recorded). Some clones in this sample may be carry-over from other donors' samples. The chain's CDR3 is CASSSGLAGADYNEQFF. CDR3 in DNA: TGCGCCAGCAGCTCGGGACTAGCGGGAGCCGACTACAATGAGCAGTTCTTC. The full variable domain, rest sourced from reference TRBV5-1 and TRBJ2-1, is KAGVTQTPRYLIKTRGQQVTLSCSPISGHRSVSWYQQTPGQGLQFLFEYFSETQRNKGNFPGRFSGRQFSNSRSEMNVSTLELGDSALYLCASSSGLAGADYNEQFFGPGTRLTVL.